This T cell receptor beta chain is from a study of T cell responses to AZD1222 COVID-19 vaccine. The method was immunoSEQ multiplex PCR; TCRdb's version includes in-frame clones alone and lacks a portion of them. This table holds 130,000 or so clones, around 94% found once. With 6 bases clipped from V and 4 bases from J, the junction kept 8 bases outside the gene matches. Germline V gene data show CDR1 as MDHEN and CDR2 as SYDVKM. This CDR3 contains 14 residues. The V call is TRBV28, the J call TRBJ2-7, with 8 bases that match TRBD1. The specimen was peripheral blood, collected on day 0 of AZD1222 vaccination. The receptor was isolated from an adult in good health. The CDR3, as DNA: TGTGCCAGCAGGCCTACCGGGACAGGATACGAGCAGTACTTC. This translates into CASRPTGTGYEQYF.